The 8 T cell receptor beta chains listed next were all sequenced from one sample in a study of T cell responses to AZD1222 COVID-19 vaccine. Using immunoSEQ multiplex PCR, the repertoire was profiled, and TCRdb retains in-frame clones only, with some absent. The data show approximately 150,000 clones, over 85% seen once. The specimen comprised peripheral blood, sampled on day 0 of AZD1222 vaccination. These receptors came from an adult in good health.

The rearrangement joins TRBV18 to TRBJ2-1; TRBD1 aligns across 8 bases. V lost 6 bases to trimming and J lost 2 bases; unmatched junction nucleotides: 3. Germline V gene lookup returns CDR1 KGHSH and CDR2 LQKENI. This CDR3 contains 14 residues. The CDR3 DNA sequence: TGTGCCAGCTCCTCAGGGGGCCCCTACAATGAGCAGTTCTTC. Translated: CASSSGGPYNEQFF. Drawing the rest from reference TRBV18 and TRBJ2-1, the complete variable domain is NAGVMQNPRHLVRRRGQEARLRCSPMKGHSHVYWYRQLPEEGLKFMVYLQKENIIDESGMPKERFSAEFPKEGPSILRIQQVVRGDSAAYFCASSSGGPYNEQFFGPGTRLTVL.

This chain joins TRBV2 and TRBJ2-2; D call uncertain. Germline V gives CDR1 SNHLY, CDR2 FYNNEI. Trimming left V 0 bases short and J 3 bases short, with 8 bases between. This CDR3 is 15 amino acids long. CDR3 DNA sequence: TGTGCCAGCAGTGAAGCGCCCAGGTACACCGGGGAGCTGTTTTTT. Its translation is CASSEAPRYTGELFF.

V gene TRBV19 combines with J gene TRBJ1-2, with D possibly matching TRBD1 (5 bases). Germline lookup yields CDR1 LNHDA and CDR2 SQIVND (reference sequence). The CDR3 consists of 12 residues. The V and J ends lost 7 bases and 4 bases respectively, with 10 bases between them. CDR3 amino acids: CASTMGRYGYTF. The DNA of the CDR3 is TGTGCCAGTACTATGGGACGCTATGGCTACACCTTC. Complete variable domain (other parts from reference TRBV19 and TRBJ1-2): DGGITQSPKYLFRKEGQNVTLSCEQNLNHDAMYWYRQDPGQGLRLIYYSQIVNDFQKGDIAEGYSVSREKKESFPLTVTSAQKNPTAFYLCASTMGRYGYTFGSGTRLTVV.

On this clone itself: Relative to the germline gene, one junction end is altered; a read error may explain this. The chain recombines TRBV7-7 with TRBJ2-5, with D unresolved. CDR1 and CDR2 (germline): SSHAT, FNYEAQ (reference sequence). The CDR3 has 13 amino acids. The DNA for the CDR3 is TGTGCTAGCAGCCCAGACCGGGCCGAGACCCAGTACTTC. Translation gives CASSPDRAETQYF.

This rearrangement joins TRBV24-1 to TRBJ2-6, with D perhaps TRBD1 (6 bases). The CDR3 is 17 residues long. Looked up from germline, CDR1 is KGHDR and CDR2 is SFDVKD. V lost 3 bases to trimming and J lost 4 bases, with 15 bases between them. The CDR3 spells CATSDGGHTAGANVLTF. For the CDR3, the DNA is TGTGCCACCAGTGATGGGGGCCATACGGCCGGGGCCAACGTCCTGACTTTC.

The genes are TRBV28 and TRBJ1-4, with D hard to call. The CDR3 is 11 residues long. Trimming took off 11 bases at V and 16 bases at J, with 20 bases between the two ends. CDR1 MDHEN and CDR2 SYDVKM come from the germline V gene. The CDR3 coding sequence is TGTGCCTCCTGTGGAATCCCCGTCGGGTTTTTT. Protein: CASCGIPVGFF.

The genes are TRBV2 and TRBJ1-1; D gene unclear. This CDR3 region has 14 residues. CDR1 SNHLY and CDR2 FYNNEI come from the germline V gene. V lost 4 bases and J 0 bases, leaving 9 bases between the germline ends. CDR3 sequence reads: CASSVDYMNTEAFF. The CDR3 bases are TGTGCCAGCAGTGTTGACTACATGAACACTGAAGCTTTCTTT.

The chain uses TRBV15 and TRBJ2-7; D is ambiguous. V gave up 2 bases and J gave up 5 bases, with 10 bases separating them. The germline V gene encodes CDR1 LNHNV and CDR2 YYDKDF (reference sequence). The CDR3 is 13 residues long. CDR3 nucleotide sequence: TGTGCCACCAGCAGATCTCTCAGCCACGAGCAGTACTTC. Translation: CATSRSLSHEQYF.